The sequence of this T cell receptor beta chain was determined in a study of graft-versus-host responses after intestinal transplantation. About this clone itself: The antigen is unknown.

The table came from immunoSEQ multiplex PCR; TCRdb's copy has only in-frame clones and leaves some out. Of about 120,000 clones in the sample, 90% were seen once. The junction had 9 bases not matched to a gene; V was cut back by 5 bases and J by 2 bases. This CDR3 has 15 residues. Germline loops: CDR1 SGHAT, CDR2 FQDESV (reference sequence). J is TRBJ2-7 and V is TRBV11-1, with 7 bases lining up with TRBD2. This specimen consisted of unstimulated CD4+ T cells sorted from spleen or lymph node cells, obtained before intestinal transplant. The receptor was derived from a human donor who received an intestinal transplant. The CDR3 DNA follows: TGTGCCAGCAGCCGCCAGGGACTACTGACCTACGAGCAGTACTTC. This encodes CASSRQGLLTYEQYF.